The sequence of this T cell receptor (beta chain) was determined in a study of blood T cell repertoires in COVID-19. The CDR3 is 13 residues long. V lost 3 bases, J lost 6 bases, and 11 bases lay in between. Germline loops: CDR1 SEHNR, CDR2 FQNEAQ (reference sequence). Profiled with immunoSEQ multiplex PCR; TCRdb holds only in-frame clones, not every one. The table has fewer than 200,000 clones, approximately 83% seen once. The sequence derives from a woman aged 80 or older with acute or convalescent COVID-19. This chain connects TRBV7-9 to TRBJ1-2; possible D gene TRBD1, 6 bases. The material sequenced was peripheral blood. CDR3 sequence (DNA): TGTGCCAGCAGCTTGGGCGCAGGGGATGGCTACACCTTC. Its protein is CASSLGAGDGYTF.